This entry describes one T cell receptor beta chain. This sample was taken from a study of blood T cell repertoires in COVID-19. Study-wide context: The samples span acute and convalescent COVID-19 from the United States, Italy and Spain.

CDR1 and CDR2 from the germline V gene are SQVTM and ANQGSEA. Trimming shortened V by 7 bases and J by 1 base, and 10 bases separated the two germline ends. The CDR3 has 12 amino acids. This table comes from immunoSEQ multiplex PCR, and its TCRdb copy is limited to in-frame clones, with some not included. The sample shows fewer than 150,000 clones, more than 60% of them seen only once. Sequenced material: peripheral blood. J is TRBJ2-5 and V is TRBV29-1; D gene uncertain. The sequence was obtained from a man aged 70 or older with acute or convalescent COVID-19. The CDR3 DNA reads as TGCAGCGCCGCTGGCACCCAAGAGACCCAGTACTTC. Translating it yields CSAAGTQETQYF.